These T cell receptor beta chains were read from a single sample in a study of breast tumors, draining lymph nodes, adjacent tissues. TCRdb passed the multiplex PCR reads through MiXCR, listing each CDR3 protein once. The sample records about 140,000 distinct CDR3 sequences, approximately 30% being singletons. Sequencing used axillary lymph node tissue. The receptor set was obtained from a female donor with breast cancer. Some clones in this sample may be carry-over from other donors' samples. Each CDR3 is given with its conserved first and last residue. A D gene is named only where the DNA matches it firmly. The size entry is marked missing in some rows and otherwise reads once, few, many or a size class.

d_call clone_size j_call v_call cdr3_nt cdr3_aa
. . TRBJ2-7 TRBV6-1 TGTGCCAGCCGGGAATCAGTGGGTTTACACGAGCAGTACTTC CASRESVGLHEQYF
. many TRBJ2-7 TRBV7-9 TGTGCCAGCAGCTTACGGCAGGAGGGCCACGAGCAGTACTTC CASSLRQEGHEQYF
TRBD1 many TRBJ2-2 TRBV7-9 TGTGCCAGCAGCTCGAGACAGGGGGCGGGCACCGGGGAGCTGTTTTTT CASSSRQGAGTGELFF
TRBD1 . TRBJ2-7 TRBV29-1 TGCAGCGTGGGACAGGGGGCCCACGAGCAGTACTTC CSVGQGAHEQYF
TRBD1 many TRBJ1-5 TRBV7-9 TGTGCCAGCAGCGATCAGGGGGGGCAGCCCCAGCATTTT CASSDQGGQPQHF
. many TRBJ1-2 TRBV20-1 TGCAGTGCTACTGGCAGGGAGGATGGCTACACCTTC CSATGREDGYTF
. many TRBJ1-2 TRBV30 TGTGCCTGGAGTCGACAGAGAAACTATGGCTACACCTTC CAWSRQRNYGYTF
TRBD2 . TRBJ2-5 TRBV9 TGTGCCAGCAGCCCGTCCATTCTAGCGGGGGGGCTAGCGGAAGAGACCCAGTACTTC CASSPSILAGGLAEETQYF
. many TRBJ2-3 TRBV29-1 TGCAGCGTTGCTGGTTTCACAGATACGCAGTATTTT CSVAGFTDTQYF
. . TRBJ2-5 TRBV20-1 TGCAGTGTTAGAGACCTTTCTCCGACGTACCAAGAGATCCAGTACTTC CSVRDLSPTYQEIQYF
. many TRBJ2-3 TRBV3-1 TGTGCCAGCAGCCAAGATTTCACAGATACGCAGTATTTT CASSQDFTDTQYF
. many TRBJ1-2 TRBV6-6 TGTGCCAGCAGCAAGTCCGCGGCACGGGGTCCCTATGGCTACACCTTC CASSKSAARGPYGYTF
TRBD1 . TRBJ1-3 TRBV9 TGTGCCAGCAGCGTGGGACAGCTCTCTGGAAACACCATATATTTT CASSVGQLSGNTIYF
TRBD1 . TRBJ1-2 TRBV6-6 TGTGCCAGCAGCCAACCGGGACAGGGTAACTATGGCTACACCTTC CASSQPGQGNYGYTF
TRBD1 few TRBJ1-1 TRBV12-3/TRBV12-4 TGTGCCAGCAGTTTGGTGGGACAGCGGCAAGCTTTCTTT CASSLVGQRQAFF